These T cell receptor beta chains were read from a single sample in a study of siplizumab effects on memory and regulatory T cells. Sequencing used immunoSEQ multiplex PCR; TCRdb keeps in-frame clones, though not all of them. Of roughly 120,000 clones in the sample, roughly 92% were seen once. Sequenced: CD4+ T cells sorted from blood. Receptor source: a human donor in good health. Both conserved end residues are part of each CDR3. D genes are given only for firm matches. Clone sizes are given selectively: once, few, many, or a class where the clone is expanded.

>TRBV12-5|TRBJ1-3|-|-
CASGLVESGNTIYF
TGTGCTAGTGGTTTGGTGGAATCTGGAAACACCATATATTTT
>TRBV11-3|TRBJ2-7|TRBD1|-
CASSSGTGSSEQYF
TGTGCCAGCAGTTCCGGGACAGGGAGTAGCGAGCAGTACTTC
>TRBV5-6|TRBJ1-6|-|-
CASSGRTAGGSPLHF
TGTGCCAGCAGCGGCCGGACCGCCGGAGGTTCACCCCTCCACTTT
>TRBV18|TRBJ1-1|-|-
CASLGSKNTEAFF
TGTGCCAGCCTGGGATCCAAAAACACTGAAGCTTTCTTT
>TRBV11-2|TRBJ2-3|-|-
CASSLVGRGGSTDTQYF
TGTGCCAGCAGCTTAGTTGGTAGGGGAGGATCCACAGATACGCAGTATTTT
>TRBV5-4|TRBJ2-3|TRBD2|-
CASSLTGRGYTDTQYF
TGTGCCAGCAGCTTGACGGGGCGGGGGTACACAGATACGCAGTATTTT
>TRBV7-6|TRBJ2-7|-|-
CASSLSNYEQYF
TGTGCCAGCAGCTTGAGCAACTACGAGCAGTACTTC
>TRBV7-2|TRBJ2-5|TRBD2|-
CASSSWTRAMETQYF
TGTGCCAGCAGCTCGTGGACTAGGGCAATGGAGACCCAGTACTTC
>TRBV19|TRBJ2-7|TRBD1|-
CASSTLGTGGTYEQYF
TGTGCCAGTAGTACCCTCGGGACAGGGGGTACCTACGAGCAGTACTTC
>TRBV5-1|TRBJ1-2|TRBD1|-
CASSLPGQGFGYTF
TGCGCCAGCAGCTTACCGGGACAGGGGTTTGGCTACACCTTC
>TRBV7-7|TRBJ2-5|TRBD2|-
CASSLTSGQAEYF
TGTGCTAGCAGCCTAACTAGCGGGCAGGCTGAGTACTTC
>TRBV7-9|TRBJ1-1|-|-
CASSFDSATEAFF
TGTGCCAGCAGCTTTGACAGTGCCACTGAAGCTTTCTTT
>TRBV7-2|TRBJ2-3|TRBD2|once
CASSLVPRGGLADTQYF
TGTGCCAGCAGCTTAGTTCCTCGCGGCGGACTAGCGGATACGCAGTATTTT
>TRBV7-2|TRBJ1-1|-|-
CASSPTGDTEAFF
TGTGCCAGCAGTCCGACAGGAGACACTGAAGCTTTCTTT
>TRBV5-4|TRBJ1-1|-|once
CASSLAPGMNTEAFF
TGTGCCAGCAGCTTGGCCCCAGGGATGAACACTGAAGCTTTCTTT
>TRBV5-1|TRBJ2-3|TRBD2|-
CASSETSRSTDTQYF
TGCGCCAGCAGCGAGACTAGCCGCAGCACAGATACGCAGTATTTT
>TRBV19|TRBJ2-7|TRBD2|once
CASSIIAGGNEQYF
TGTGCCAGTAGTATAATAGCGGGGGGGAACGAGCAGTACTTC
>TRBV30|TRBJ2-5|-|-
CAWSEENQETQYF
TGTGCCTGGAGTGAAGAGAACCAAGAGACCCAGTACTTC
>TRBV25-1|TRBJ2-7|-|-
CASSPRVGFSYEQYF
TGTGCCAGCAGTCCCCGTGTGGGCTTTTCCTACGAGCAGTACTTC
>TRBV6-5|TRBJ1-2|-|-
CASKLDGNYGYTF
TGTGCCAGCAAACTGGACGGGAACTATGGCTACACCTTC
>TRBV2|TRBJ1-1|-|-
CASTQGRDTEAFF
TGTGCCAGCACTCAGGGGAGGGACACTGAAGCTTTCTTT
>TRBV7-7|TRBJ2-1|TRBD1|-
CASSPYRGNNEQFF
TGTGCTAGCAGCCCATACAGGGGGAACAATGAGCAGTTCTTC
>TRBV21-1|TRBJ1-6|-|-
CASSSPQGPYGPNSPLHF
TGTGCCAGCAGCTCACCTCAAGGACCCTACGGTCCGAATTCACCCCTCCACTTT
>TRBV5-1|TRBJ2-2|TRBD2|-
CASSLEGLPNTGELFF
TGCGCCAGCAGCTTGGAGGGACTACCGAACACCGGGGAGCTGTTTTTT
>TRBV6-5|TRBJ2-7|TRBD1|few
CATGGTGSYEQYF
TGTGCCACCGGCGGGACAGGGTCCTACGAGCAGTACTTC
>TRBV5-1|TRBJ1-5|TRBD1|-
CASSLTGEGQPQHF
TGCGCCAGCAGCCTTACAGGGGAGGGACAGCCCCAGCATTTT
>TRBV19|TRBJ1-1|-|-
CASTSTDTEAFF
TGTGCCAGTACCTCAACGGACACTGAAGCTTTCTTT
>TRBV2|TRBJ1-2|TRBD1|-
CASSTLGQASLGGYTF
TGTGCCAGCAGTACCTTAGGACAGGCCTCACTGGGGGGCTACACCTTC
>TRBV11-2|TRBJ2-1|TRBD2|-
CASRSPAGGLGNEQFF
TGTGCCAGCCGATCTCCGGCGGGAGGGCTGGGCAATGAGCAGTTCTTC
>TRBV2|TRBJ2-7|-|-
CASRADIGYEQYF
TGTGCCAGTCGGGCCGACATAGGCTACGAGCAGTACTTC
>TRBV19|TRBJ2-5|-|-
CASSMGGLGQETQYF
TGTGCCAGTAGTATGGGGGGGCTTGGGCAAGAGACCCAGTACTTC
>TRBV15|TRBJ1-2|-|-
CATSRDPRPRDGYTF
TGTGCCACCAGCAGAGATCCGAGGCCTCGGGATGGCTACACCTTC
>TRBV18|TRBJ2-7|-|-
CASSQRGGDYEQYF
TGTGCCAGCTCACAGAGAGGGGGGGACTACGAGCAGTACTTC
>TRBV5-1|TRBJ1-5|-|few
CASSWDGEGDQPQHF
TGCGCCAGCAGCTGGGACGGGGAAGGAGATCAGCCCCAGCATTTT
>TRBV9|TRBJ2-2|-|-
CASSVVGGNTGELFF
TGTGCCAGCAGCGTAGTCGGGGGGAACACCGGGGAGCTGTTTTTT
>TRBV6-5|TRBJ1-2|-|-
CASYGPDYGYTF
TGTGCCAGCTACGGGCCAGACTATGGCTACACCTTC
>TRBV18|TRBJ2-5|-|-
CASSPYEVQETQYF
TGTGCCAGCTCACCGTACGAAGTGCAAGAGACCCAGTACTTC
>TRBV27|TRBJ2-7|TRBD1|-
CASSSRDSVTYEQYF
TGTGCCAGCAGTTCTAGGGACAGTGTGACCTACGAGCAGTACTTC
>TRBV6-6|TRBJ2-7|TRBD1|-
CASTQGTGYYEQYF
TGTGCCAGCACCCAAGGGACAGGGTACTACGAGCAGTACTTC
>TRBV27|TRBJ2-3|-|once
CASTPTRSYTDTQYF
TGTGCCAGCACCCCGACTCGGAGCTACACAGATACGCAGTATTTT
>TRBV5-6|TRBJ1-2|TRBD1|-
CASSLVPQTGNYGYTF
TGTGCCAGCAGCTTGGTTCCGCAGACAGGGAACTATGGCTACACCTTC
>TRBV4-1|TRBJ2-3|TRBD1|-
CASSQWDRGSNTQYF
TGCGCCAGCAGCCAATGGGACAGGGGGTCAAATACGCAGTATTTT